This T cell receptor (beta chain) was identified in a study of Graves' ophthalmopathy and Graves' hyperthyroidism. Germline CDR1 reads SGHTA; CDR2 reads FQGNSA. The CDR3 spans 15 residues. The ends were cut back, 1 base at V and 9 bases at J, with 13 bases in the middle. RNA transcripts provided the template for amplifying TCR beta CDR3 regions. Investigators did first-round RT-PCR with HTBI primers, then second-round multiplex PCR. TCRdb used MiXCR to reprocess the multiplex PCR reads, holding one entry per CDR3 protein. The sample lists 150,000 to 200,000 distinct CDR3 sequences, roughly 36% seen once, with less than 9.5% in the top ten.

The source material was peripheral blood. The receptor was derived from a man aged 25-45 years with Graves' ophthalmopathy. V and J are TRBV7-2 and TRBJ1-6, with no clear D. CDR3 amino acids: CASSLGGGGGSPLHF. For the CDR3, the DNA is TGTGCCAGCAGCTTAGGCGGCGGAGGAGGTTCACCCCTCCACTTT.